The rows below give T cell receptor beta chains drawn from one sample of a study of preoperative IRX-2 immunotherapy in early breast cancer. Profiling relied on immunoSEQ multiplex PCR, and the TCRdb table lists in-frame clones only, not all of them. Found here are 30,000 to 45,000 clones, 82% of them singletons; the top ten hold around 1.5%. The sample was lymph node tissue, taken after IRX-2 immunotherapy. The receptors originated from a human donor with breast cancer. Each CDR3 is given with its conserved first and last residue. The D gene is left open where the match is weak. Clone size appears in some rows only: once, few, many, or a class for an expanded clone.

>TRBV11-3|TRBD1|NA|TRBJ1-4
CASSPGQGNEKLFF
TGTGCCAGCAGCCCGGGACAGGGCAATGAAAAACTGTTTTTT
>TRBV18|TRBD2|NA|TRBJ2-1
CASSASGNYNEQFF
TGTGCCAGCTCGGCTAGCGGGAACTACAATGAGCAGTTCTTC
>TRBV23-1|NA|NA|TRBJ2-5
CASSQDGQGIETQYF
TGCGCCAGCAGCCAAGATGGGCAGGGGATAGAGACCCAGTACTTC
>TRBV29-1|NA|NA|TRBJ1-1
CSVVEGRHTEAFF
TGCAGCGTTGTTGAGGGTCGCCACACTGAAGCTTTCTTT
>TRBV30|NA|NA|TRBJ1-5
CAWSESSNQPQHF
TGTGCCTGGAGTGAGTCGAGCAATCAGCCCCAGCATTTT
>TRBV1|NA|NA|TRBJ2-1
CASSRRDGNEQFF
TGCGCCAGCAGCCGCCGGGACGGCAATGAGCAGTTCTTC
>TRBV15|NA|NA|TRBJ2-7
CATSSDRNSYEQYF
TGTGCCACCAGCTCAGACAGGAACTCCTACGAGCAGTACTTC
>TRBV10-2|NA|NA|TRBJ2-2
CASSPYSINTGELFF
TGCGCCAGCAGTCCCTACAGCATAAACACCGGGGAGCTGTTTTTT
>TRBV10-2|NA|NA|TRBJ1-6
CASSVDPNNSPLHF
TGCGCCAGCAGTGTAGATCCGAATAATTCACCCCTCCACTTT
>TRBV28|NA|NA|TRBJ1-6
CASSFPPSTLHF
TGTGCCAGCAGTTTCCCCCCCTCGACCCTCCACTTT
>TRBV15|NA|NA|TRBJ2-7
CATSRVDFSYEQYF
TGTGCCACCAGCAGAGTGGACTTCTCCTACGAGCAGTACTTC
>TRBV4-1|NA|few|TRBJ2-7
CASSRERSSYEQYF
TGCGCCAGCAGCCGGGAGAGGAGCTCCTACGAGCAGTACTTC
>TRBV11-3|NA|few|TRBJ2-7
CASSLVRGGYEQYF
TGTGCCAGCAGCTTAGTCCGGGGTGGCTACGAGCAGTACTTC
>TRBV19|TRBD1|NA|TRBJ1-2
CASSRTGGPNYGYTF
TGTGCCAGTAGTCGGACAGGGGGCCCTAACTATGGCTACACCTTC
>TRBV19|TRBD1|NA|TRBJ2-7
CASSITGGPYEQYF
TGTGCCAGTAGTATTACAGGGGGGCCCTACGAGCAGTACTTC
>TRBV2|NA|NA|TRBJ1-6
CASSLEGEGYSPLHF
TGTGCCAGCAGTTTAGAGGGGGAGGGTTACTCACCCCTCCACTTT
>TRBV6-8|NA|NA|TRBJ2-1
CASKDGGVAEQFF
TGTGCCAGCAAGGACGGGGGCGTGGCTGAGCAGTTCTTC
>TRBV6-8|NA|NA|TRBJ1-1
CASSARSTEAFF
TGTGCCAGCAGTGCGAGGTCCACTGAAGCTTTCTTT
>TRBV7-1|NA|NA|TRBJ1-1
CASRDAGNTEAFF
TGTGCCAGCAGGGACGCGGGGAACACTGAAGCTTTCTTT
>TRBV6-8|NA|NA|TRBJ2-7
CASSDSRQSKYEQYF
TGTGCCAGCAGTGACTCCCGACAGTCTAAATACGAGCAGTACTTC
>TRBV23-1|TRBD1|NA|TRBJ1-4
CASSHPGGLGEKLFF
TGCGCCAGCAGTCATCCAGGGGGTTTAGGTGAAAAACTGTTTTTT